A single sample is the source of the 21 T cell receptor beta chains below, sequenced in a study of shared clonotypes between healthy human individuals. It was CD45RO-negative cells, positively selected for CCR7, that made up naive CD8 cells, with terminally differentiated effector memory CD45RA+ cells excluded. Repertoires were generated with immunoSEQ multiplex PCR, while TCRdb's copy carries only in-frame clones and drops some. This sample has about 2 million clones, with just under 95% found just once. Sequencing was carried out using naive CD8+ T cells sorted from blood. These receptor sequences come from a man between 18 and 29 years old in good health.

The gene calls are TRBV27 and TRBJ1-5; weak D call: TRBD1 (6 bases). The CDR3 totals 16 residues. Germline V gives CDR1 MNHEY, CDR2 SMNVEV (reference sequence). V gave up 5 bases and J gave up 6 bases, with 20 bases separating them. CDR3 nucleotide sequence: TGTGCCAGCAGTCCTTCTTGGGGGCTAAGTCCTCAGCCCCAGCATTTT. As protein: CASSPSWGLSPQPQHF.

The chain carries TRBV28 and TRBJ1-4; tentatively, D is TRBD1 (5 bases). The germline gives CDR1 MDHEN, CDR2 SYDVKM. The CDR3 extends over 17 amino acids. V lost 2 bases, J lost 2 bases, and 15 bases lay in between. The CDR3 region is CASSLPFPGPTNEKLFF. CDR3 in DNA: TGTGCCAGCAGTTTACCTTTTCCAGGGCCTACTAATGAAAAACTGTTTTTT.

Worth noting for this clone: The junction shows a germline mismatch at one end, possibly a read error. The rearrangement uses TRBV10-2 and TRBJ2-1, with D unclear. The CDR3 totals 11 residues. Germline V gene sequence: CDR1 WSHSY, CDR2 SAAADI. CDR3 sequence: CASSSSNEQFF. The CDR3 nucleotides read TGCGCCAGCAGCTCCTCCAATGAGCAGTTCTTC.

The J gene is TRBJ2-5, the V gene TRBV30, with TRBD2 matching 14 bases. This CDR3 contains 19 residues. The trim removed 1 base at V and 5 bases at J, leaving 15 bases unmatched. Germline CDR1 GTSNPN, CDR2 SVGIG (reference sequence). CDR3 sequence (DNA): TGTGCCTGGAGTGGATGGGGACTAGCGGGAGAACGAGTGTATGAGACCCAGTACTTC. Translating gives CAWSGWGLAGERVYETQYF.

This rearrangement joins TRBV5-1 to TRBJ2-7, with TRBD2 as a possible D gene (5 bases). The CDR3 consists of 16 residues. Germline CDR1 is SGHRS and CDR2 is YFSETQ. The V end was cut by 2 bases, the J end by 0 bases, with 15 bases between. The CDR3 reads CASSFLLRDYSYEQYF. CDR3 bases: TGCGCCAGCAGCTTCCTCTTGAGGGATTACTCCTACGAGCAGTACTTC.

This chain connects TRBV10-3 to TRBJ1-2, with D perhaps TRBD1 (5 bases). Trimming removed 1 base at V and 4 bases at J, with 16 bases between. There are 16 residues in the CDR3. Germline assignment: CDR1 ENHRY and CDR2 SYGVKD. CDR3 sequence (DNA): TGTGCCATCAGTGAGTACTCCGGGCAGGGCGTCTATGGCTACACCTTC. Amino acids: CAISEYSGQGVYGYTF.

The rearrangement uses TRBV10-3 and TRBJ2-5; 7 positions match TRBD1. Germline CDR1 and CDR2: ENHRY and SYGVKD. The CDR3 is 15 residues long. The trim removed 3 bases at V and 3 bases at J, leaving 7 bases unmatched. The CDR3 loop reads CAISDTQTGEETQYF. As DNA, the CDR3 is TGTGCCATCAGTGACACACAAACAGGGGAAGAGACCCAGTACTTC.

This chain uses TRBV19 with TRBJ2-7; D is possibly TRBD1 or TRBD2 (5 bases each). The length of the CDR3 is 17 residues. Looked up from germline, CDR1 is LNHDA and CDR2 is SQIVND (reference sequence). Deletions cut 3 bases from V and 2 bases from J, with 20 bases between. CDR3 protein: CASSIRPGRPGPYEQYF. In DNA, the CDR3 is TGTGCCAGTAGTATCAGACCGGGACGGCCAGGGCCCTACGAGCAGTACTTC.

The chain joins TRBV2 to TRBJ2-2, with 9 nucleotides matching TRBD2. Germline CDR1 and CDR2: SNHLY and FYNNEI. The CDR3 has 17 amino acids. J gave up 0 bases and V 4 bases, and 6 bases lay outside the gene matches. CDR3 sequence reads: CASSVPAGGPNTGELFF. The DNA of the CDR3 is TGTGCCAGCAGTGTACCGGCGGGAGGGCCGAACACCGGGGAGCTGTTTTTT.

V gene TRBV6-5 combines with J gene TRBJ2-5, with TRBD2 identical over 10 bases. Germline V gives CDR1 MNHEY, CDR2 SVGAGI. This CDR3 contains 16 residues. With V trimmed by 0 bases and J by 3 bases, 4 bases remained unmatched. The CDR3 DNA is TGTGCCAGCAGTTACTCTCTAGCGGGAGTTGAAGAGACCCAGTACTTC. The encoded protein is CASSYSLAGVEETQYF.

The chain employs TRBV28 and TRBJ2-5, with 11 positions matching TRBD2. The CDR3 runs 16 residues. In germline, CDR1 is MDHEN, CDR2 SYDVKM. J was trimmed by 2 bases and V by 7 bases; bases with no gene match: 9. CDR3 sequence: CASMSGTSGLQETQYF. The DNA for the CDR3 is TGTGCCAGCATGTCCGGGACTAGCGGCCTTCAAGAGACCCAGTACTTC.

The chain carries TRBV27 and TRBJ2-1, with 9 nucleotides matching TRBD2. The germline V gene has CDR1 MNHEY and CDR2 SMNVEV (reference sequence). This CDR3 spans 14 amino acids. V dropped 5 bases and J dropped 9; count of bases not matched to a gene: 8. The DNA for the CDR3 is TGTGCCAGCAGTCCTCCGGCGGGAGGGGGTGAGCAGTTCTTC. It translates to CASSPPAGGGEQFF.

V and J are TRBV5-1 and TRBJ2-1; 9 bases map to TRBD2. Germline V gene lookup returns CDR1 SGHRS and CDR2 YFSETQ. V dropped 7 bases and J dropped 8; count of bases not matched to a gene: 13. The length of the CDR3 is 15 residues. The CDR3 loop reads CASSPRIAGADEQFF. The CDR3 DNA follows: TGCGCCAGCTCCCCCCGGATAGCGGGAGCGGATGAGCAGTTCTTC.

V and J are TRBV13 and TRBJ2-1; perhaps D is TRBD1 or TRBD2 (6 bases each). The CDR3 has 14 amino acids. V lost 5 bases, J lost 10 bases, and 18 bases lay in between. Germline CDR1 reads PRHDT; CDR2 reads FYEKMQ (reference sequence). CDR3 coding DNA: TGTGCCAGCAGCCTCTACGGGGGCGAGGGGGAGCAGTTCTTC. Its protein is CASSLYGGEGEQFF. The full variable domain, with the rest looked up from reference TRBV13 and TRBJ2-1, is AAGVIQSPRHLIKEKRETATLKCYPIPRHDTVYWYQQGPGQDPQFLISFYEKMQSDKGSIPDRFSAQQFSDYHSELNMSSLELGDSALYFCASSLYGGEGEQFFGPGTRLTVL.

Worth noting for this clone: The sample carries other DNA sequences with the same CDR3. J is TRBJ1-5 and V is TRBV7-9; no definite D call. The CDR3 covers 12 residues. Germline V gives CDR1 SEHNR, CDR2 FQNEAQ (reference sequence). V gave up 1 base and J gave up 7 bases, with 5 bases separating them. The CDR3 spells CASSLGDQPQHF. The CDR3 DNA reads TGTGCCAGCAGCTTAGGCGACCAGCCCCAGCATTTT.

The chain recombines TRBV5-4 with TRBJ2-5; 7 bases are a match to TRBD1. Germline lookup yields CDR1 SGHNT and CDR2 YYREEE (reference sequence). V was pared by 6 bases and J by 5 bases, with 16 bases of the junction left unmatched. The CDR3 totals 16 residues. DNA of the CDR3: TGTGCCAGCACGCTAAGACAGGGCTTATCCCAGGAGACCCAGTACTTC. Encoded protein: CASTLRQGLSQETQYF.

Concerning this clone itself: This specimen includes other DNA sequences encoding the same CDR3. The chain couples TRBV4-1 to TRBJ2-7; the match to TRBD2 covers 9 bases. Trimming took 1 base from V and 2 from J; bases not matched to a gene: 3. The germline V gene has CDR1 MGHRA and CDR2 YSYEKL. This CDR3 has 15 amino acids. CDR3 sequence: CASSQVSGGTYEQYF. The DNA for the CDR3 is TGCGCCAGCAGCCAAGTTAGCGGGGGTACCTACGAGCAGTACTTC.

The chain combines TRBV10-2 with TRBJ2-2; 9 bases match TRBD2. In germline, CDR1 is WSHSY, CDR2 SAAADI. The CDR3 consists of 15 residues. Trimming took 3 bases from V and 7 from J; bases not matched to a gene: 6. CDR3 nucleotides: TGCGCCAGCAGTGATTTAGCGGGAGTACACGGGGAGCTGTTTTTT. Translation gives CASSDLAGVHGELFF.

V and J are TRBV7-9 and TRBJ2-5; D unclear. The V end was cut by 6 bases, the J end by 7 bases, with 6 bases between. Per germline, CDR1 SEHNR and CDR2 FQNEAQ (reference sequence). This CDR3 contains 10 residues. The CDR3 reads CASSPGTQYF. The CDR3 nucleotides are TGTGCCAGCAGTCCGGGGACCCAGTACTTC.

CDR3 in DNA: TGCGCCAGCAGAGAGGGAGCGGGAGGGCCTCGAGAGACCCAGTACTTC. Translation: CASREGAGGPRETQYF. The V and J genes are TRBV10-2 and TRBJ2-5; 10 bases map to TRBD2. This CDR3 contains 16 residues. The junction had 11 bases not matched to a gene; V was cut back by 6 bases and J by 4 bases. Germline V gene data show CDR1 as WSHSY and CDR2 as SAAADI.

This clone was counted only a few times. The chain carries TRBV18 and TRBJ1-5; a weak D match, TRBD1 (5 bases). Between the trimmed V and J ends, which lost 3 bases and 5 bases, there was a span of 14 bases. Germline CDR1 is KGHSH and CDR2 is LQKENI. This CDR3 comprises 15 residues. CDR3 sequence reads: CASSPDTREDQPQHF. CDR3 bases: TGTGCCAGCTCACCGGACACGAGAGAGGATCAGCCCCAGCATTTT.